These 28 T cell receptor beta chains were all obtained from the same sample, sequenced in a study of tumour-infiltrating T cells in Burkitt lymphoma. Generated by immunoSEQ multiplex PCR, the TCRdb table keeps only in-frame clones and is missing some. Among approximately 1,200 clones, approximately 36% were seen once, and the ten largest hold approximately 13%. Sequencing input: tumor tissue. Receptors were obtained from a human donor with Burkitt lymphoma.

In this sample, this clone turned up a few times. The gene calls are TRBV14 and TRBJ2-2; TRBD2 aligns across 12 bases. CDR3 length equals 20 residues. V shed 0 bases and J 6 bases; nucleotides not matched to a gene: 14. Germline values: CDR1 SGHDN, CDR2 FVKESK. CDR3 region: CASSQDPLAGGPIRAGELFF. CDR3 sequence (DNA): TGTGCCAGCAGCCAAGATCCCCTAGCGGGAGGGCCAATTAGGGCCGGGGAGCTGTTTTTT.

This clone was picked up a small number of times. The chain joins TRBV4-1 to TRBJ2-7, with TRBD1 matching 7 bases. The CDR3 covers 13 residues. V trimming: 4 bases; J trimming: 7 bases; junction bases outside the gene matches: 7. The germline CDR1 and CDR2 sequences are MGHRA and YSYEKL. The CDR3 DNA sequence: TGCGCCAGCAGCCTCGGACAGGCGCTAGAGCAGTACTTC. This encodes CASSLGQALEQYF.

V and J are TRBV6-5 and TRBJ2-3, with TRBD2 matching over 11 bases. The germline V gene has CDR1 MNHEY and CDR2 SVGAGI. The CDR3 runs to 16 residues. V was pared by 3 bases and J by 3 bases, with 5 bases of the junction left unmatched. CDR3 nucleotides: TGTGCCAGCAGTTATTTCCTAGCGGGAGGAACAGATACGCAGTATTTT. It encodes CASSYFLAGGTDTQYF.

By proportion, this clone is large. The V call is TRBV6-6, the J call TRBJ2-1; possibly TRBD2 for D (7 bases). Germline V gene data show CDR1 as MNHNY and CDR2 as SVGAGI (reference sequence). This CDR3 is 14 amino acids long. V was shortened by 8 bases and J by 0 bases, with 11 bases between the two germline ends. The CDR3 loop is CASGGAGSYNEQFF. CDR3 DNA: TGTGCCAGCGGGGGGGCAGGCTCCTACAATGAGCAGTTCTTC.

The gene calls are TRBV9 and TRBJ2-1; 7 positions agree with TRBD2. From germline, CDR1 is SGDLS and CDR2 YYNGEE. Losses at the gene ends were 3 bases for V and 6 bases for J; bases not matched to a gene: 12. This CDR3 comprises 16 residues. Here the CDR3 DNA reads TGTGCCAGCAGCGGAGAGGCCCGCGGGGGTGGCAATGAGCAGTTCTTC. It encodes CASSGEARGGGNEQFF.

This sequence joins TRBV7-2 and TRBJ2-7; D call uncertain. CDR1 is SGHTA, CDR2 FQGNSA, per germline. This CDR3 spans 12 amino acids. The ends were cut back, 5 bases at V and 4 bases at J, with 9 bases in the middle. CDR3 DNA: TGTGCCAGCAGCCAGTACCCATACGAGCAGTACTTC. Translating gives CASSQYPYEQYF.

This clone was seen more than once but under ten times. The chain has TRBV5-6 and TRBJ2-7; 9 positions agree with TRBD1. Germline values: CDR1 SGHDT, CDR2 YYEEEE. Germline trimming cut 0 bases from V and 2 bases from J; bases unmatched to any gene: 3. The CDR3 loop spans 15 amino acids. CDR3 nucleotides: TGTGCCAGCAGCTTGGCCCGGGACAGGGCCTACGAGCAGTACTTC. Protein sequence: CASSLARDRAYEQYF. The full variable domain, completed using reference TRBV5-6 and TRBJ2-7, is DAGVTQSPTHLIKTRGQQVTLRCSPKSGHDTVSWYQQALGQGPQFIFQYYEEEERQRGNFPDRFSGHQFPNYSSELNVNALLLGDSALYLCASSLARDRAYEQYFGPGTRLTVT.

V gene TRBV2 combines with J gene TRBJ2-1; TRBD2 aligns across 8 bases. The junction had 9 bases not matched to a gene; V was cut back by 7 bases and J by 1 base. The CDR3 runs to 16 residues. The germline V gene has CDR1 SNHLY and CDR2 FYNNEI. CDR3 bases: TGTGCCAGCACCCCGATAGCGGGATTTTCCTACAATGAGCAGTTCTTC. Translating it yields CASTPIAGFSYNEQFF.

CDR3 sequence reads: CASSLGHTNTGELFF. CDR3 bases: TGTGCCAGCAGCTTGGGCCACACGAACACCGGGGAGCTGTTTTTT. The V gene is TRBV5-4, the J gene TRBJ2-2; D not resolved. This CDR3 is 15 amino acids long. CDR1 SGHNT and CDR2 YYREEE come from the germline V gene (reference sequence). Trimming took off 0 bases at V and 0 bases at J, with 6 bases between the two ends.

The chain recombines TRBV15 with TRBJ2-7; TRBD2 is a possible D gene (6 bases). Trimming shortened V by 0 bases and J by 0 bases, and 15 bases separated the two germline ends. The CDR3 totals 17 residues. Germline values: CDR1 LNHNV, CDR2 YYDKDF (reference sequence). This chain's CDR3 is CATSREGRRVSSYEQYF. In nucleotides, the CDR3 is TGTGCCACCAGCAGAGAAGGCCGGAGGGTGAGCTCCTACGAGCAGTACTTC.

Note on this clone: The same CDR3 also results from other DNA sequences found in this sample. The V and J genes are TRBV4-3 and TRBJ2-3; D is unclear. V shed 1 base and J shed 5 bases, with 4 bases lying between them. This CDR3 contains 12 residues. Germline CDR1 and CDR2: LGHNA and YSLEER. The CDR3 DNA reads TGCGCCAGCAGCCAAGGAGGAGATACGCAGTATTTT. It specifies CASSQGGDTQYF.

This clone was observed a handful of times. The V call is TRBV4-1, the J call TRBJ2-1; 15 nucleotides align to TRBD2. The CDR3 length is 21 residues. CDR1 is MGHRA, CDR2 YSYEKL, per germline. With 3 bases clipped from V and 2 bases from J, the junction kept 14 bases outside the gene matches. CDR3 DNA sequence: TGCGCCAGCAGCCATCCTGGACTAGCGGGAGGGCCGATATATCCCTACAATGAGCAGTTCTTC. Protein product: CASSHPGLAGGPIYPYNEQFF.

This chain uses TRBV27 with TRBJ2-2; D ambiguous. V was clipped by 2 bases and J by 5 bases, with 6 bases between them. This CDR3 is 13 amino acids long. From germline, CDR1 is MNHEY and CDR2 SMNVEV (reference sequence). CDR3 bases: TGTGCCAGCAGTTTAATTTTGACCGGGGAGCTGTTTTTT. Its translation: CASSLILTGELFF.

This clone is labeled as large. The CDR3 DNA sequence: TGCGCCAGCAGCCAAGTGGCGGGAGGCTCCTACGAGCAGTACTTC. Protein product: CASSQVAGGSYEQYF. The V call is TRBV4-1, the J call TRBJ2-7, with TRBD2 matching 8 bases. The trim removed 1 base at V and 0 bases at J, leaving 2 bases unmatched. The CDR3 contains 15 residues. Germline loops: CDR1 MGHRA, CDR2 YSYEKL.

V and J are TRBV9 and TRBJ2-1; 7 bases agree with TRBD2. The CDR3 is 17 residues long. With V trimmed by 3 bases and J by 4 bases, 13 bases remained unmatched. Germline CDR1 SGDLS, CDR2 YYNGEE. CDR3 nucleotides: TGTGCCAGCAGCGCCGACGAGGCTAGCGGATTTTACAATGAGCAGTTCTTC. This codes for CASSADEASGFYNEQFF.

In its sample, this clone was seen a few times. The rearrangement joins TRBV2 to TRBJ2-5; 7 bases align to TRBD2. CDR1 SNHLY and CDR2 FYNNEI come from the germline V gene. The V gene end was trimmed by 7 bases and the J gene end by 2 bases; junction bases not matched to a gene: 1. CDR3 size: 12 residues. The CDR3 reads CASTSGQETQYF. The CDR3 DNA follows: TGTGCCAGCACTAGCGGACAAGAGACCCAGTACTTC. The full variable domain, in which reference TRBV2 and TRBJ2-5 provide the parts outside the CDR3, is EPEVTQTPSHQVTQMGQEVILRCVPISNHLYFYWYRQILGQKVEFLVSFYNNEISEKSEIFDDQFSVERPDGSNFTLKIRSTKLEDSAMYFCASTSGQETQYFGPGTRLLVL.

The chain links TRBV4-2 to TRBJ2-1; 11 bases line up with TRBD2. Germline V gene data show CDR1 as LGHNA and CDR2 as YNFKEQ. Losses at the gene ends were 6 bases for V and 2 bases for J; bases not matched to a gene: 9. This CDR3 contains 17 residues. CDR3 DNA sequence: TGTGCCAGCAGGGGCTTTAGCGGGAGGGACGCCTACAATGAGCAGTTCTTC. Residues: CASRGFSGRDAYNEQFF.

This clone was seen a handful of times. The gene calls are TRBV4-3 and TRBJ2-2, with TRBD1 matching over 7 bases. This CDR3 spans 16 amino acids. Germline lookup yields CDR1 LGHNA and CDR2 YSLEER. Trimming took 4 bases from V and 8 from J; bases not matched to a gene: 13. The CDR3 coding sequence is TGCGCCAGCAGCCCAACGGGACAGTCCCCGTCGGGGGAGCTGTTTTTT. It translates to CASSPTGQSPSGELFF.

The chain uses TRBV4-3 and TRBJ2-7, with 8 nucleotides matching TRBD1. The CDR3 is 13 residues long. Germline CDR1 reads LGHNA; CDR2 reads YSLEER. V lost 4 bases to trimming and J lost 3 bases; unmatched junction nucleotides: 2. Here the CDR3 DNA reads TGCGCCAGCAGCCTAGACAGGGGCTACGAGCAGTACTTC. The encoded protein is CASSLDRGYEQYF.

This clone was detected a few times. This chain uses TRBV27 with TRBJ1-2; D may be TRBD1 (6 bases). Germline lookup yields CDR1 MNHEY and CDR2 SMNVEV (reference sequence). Trimming removed 2 bases from V and 4 bases from J, with 20 bases in between. This CDR3 spans 17 amino acids. The CDR3 loop is CASSLGSTGSSGYGYTF. The CDR3 coding sequence is TGTGCCAGCAGTTTAGGAAGCACAGGGTCCTCCGGCTATGGCTACACCTTC.

The V call is TRBV5-5, the J call TRBJ2-7; D is perhaps TRBD1 (6 bases). In germline, CDR1 is SGHKS, CDR2 YYEKEE (reference sequence). V was clipped by 3 bases and J by 0 bases, with 16 bases between them. There are 16 residues in the CDR3. The CDR3 coding sequence is TGTGCCAGCAGCTCCCTCGAGACAGGACGCTCCTACGAGCAGTACTTC. This sequence encodes CASSSLETGRSYEQYF.

V usage is TRBV9 and J usage is TRBJ2-3; the match to TRBD1 covers 9 bases. V gave up 0 bases and J gave up 4 bases; unmatched junction bases: 3. There are 15 residues in the CDR3. CDR1 SGDLS and CDR2 YYNGEE come from the germline V gene. CDR3 in DNA: TGTGCCAGCAGCGTAGTGACAGGGGGAGCAGATACGCAGTATTTT. This codes for CASSVVTGGADTQYF.

This clone was detected once. This chain uses TRBV19 with TRBJ1-1; D not certain. Germline CDR1 reads LNHDA; CDR2 reads SQIVND (reference sequence). The CDR3 is 11 residues long. V was trimmed by 7 bases and J by 7 bases, leaving 10 bases between them. The CDR3 loop is CASTSFGEAFF. DNA for the CDR3: TGTGCCAGTACCTCGTTTGGTGAAGCTTTCTTT.

The chain joins TRBV14 to TRBJ2-5, with TRBD2 as a possible D gene (6 bases). V was pared by 2 bases and J by 0 bases, with 7 bases between. CDR3 length: 14 residues. CDR1 and CDR2 from the germline V gene are SGHDN and FVKESK. The CDR3 region is CASSQRGYQETQYF. The DNA for the CDR3 is TGTGCCAGCAGCCAACGGGGGTACCAAGAGACCCAGTACTTC.

V gene TRBV4-1 combines with J gene TRBJ1-5; the match to TRBD1 covers 10 bases. Trimming cost V 1 base and J 5 bases; bases outside gene matches: 2. Germline assignment: CDR1 MGHRA and CDR2 YSYEKL. CDR3 length: 15 amino acids. The CDR3 sequence is CASSQGQGAHQPQHF. CDR3 sequence (DNA): TGCGCCAGCAGCCAAGGACAGGGGGCACATCAGCCCCAGCATTTT.

V gene TRBV18 combines with J gene TRBJ1-5, with D tentatively TRBD1 (5 bases). Trimming left V 2 bases short and J 5 bases short, with 10 bases between. Germline values: CDR1 KGHSH, CDR2 LQKENI. The CDR3 is made up of 14 amino acids. The CDR3 DNA sequence: TGTGCCAGCTCACCAACAGGAGGGGATCAGCCCCAGCATTTT. Protein: CASSPTGGDQPQHF.

This clone was counted between two and nine times. CDR3 region: CASSLQRQGNTEAFF. CDR3 bases: TGCGCCAGCAGCCTCCAGAGGCAGGGGAACACTGAAGCTTTCTTT. The V and J genes are TRBV4-1 and TRBJ1-1, with a possible D match to TRBD1 (5 bases). Trimming stripped 4 bases from V and 1 base from J, with 13 bases between. The CDR3 runs to 15 residues. Germline loops: CDR1 MGHRA, CDR2 YSYEKL.

There are a few counts of this clone. The V call is TRBV4-1, the J call TRBJ2-1; 9 bases line up with TRBD2. There are 15 residues in the CDR3. CDR1 is MGHRA and CDR2 is YSYEKL in the germline V gene. V lost 2 bases and J lost 5; bases outside the gene matches: 4. The CDR3 loop is CASSQLGLADNEQFF. The CDR3 DNA reads TGCGCCAGCAGCCAACTGGGACTAGCTGACAATGAGCAGTTCTTC.